Shown below are 7 T cell receptor beta chains from a single sample sequenced in a study of blood T cell repertoires in COVID-19. Only in-frame clones appear in the TCRdb table, and some are missing; sequencing was by immunoSEQ multiplex PCR. Counted here are 150,000 to 200,000 clones, approximately 85% occurring once; the ten biggest clones make up over 9.5%. Sequencing input: peripheral blood. These receptors originate from a human donor with active or convalescent COVID-19. The donor label of this sample is uncertain.

The CDR3 coding sequence is TGTGCCAGCAGTGACTGCGCGGGACGGAATATTAATCAGCCCCAGCATTTT. It specifies CASSDCAGRNINQPQHF. This chain joins TRBV6-4 and TRBJ1-5; possible D gene TRBD1, 5 bases. Germline CDR1 MRHNA, CDR2 SNTAGT. V lost 1 base to trimming and J lost 4 bases, with 17 bases between them. The CDR3 is 17 amino acids.

The chain employs TRBV5-4 and TRBJ2-1; 10 bases are shared with TRBD2. J gave up 8 bases and V 2 bases, and 7 bases lay outside the gene matches. This CDR3 contains 15 residues. CDR1 is SGHNT, CDR2 YYREEE, per germline (reference sequence). CDR3 region: CASSLAGGPVYEQFF. CDR3 coding DNA: TGTGCCAGCAGCTTAGCGGGAGGGCCGGTGTATGAGCAGTTCTTC.

V gene TRBV6-5 combines with J gene TRBJ1-5, with TRBD1 as a possible D gene (6 bases). The germline CDR1 and CDR2 sequences are MNHEY and SVGAGI. CDR3 length: 15 residues. V lost 0 bases and J 7 bases, leaving 13 bases between the germline ends. CDR3 loop: CASSYSGAKGQPQHF. The CDR3, as DNA: TGTGCCAGCAGTTACTCGGGGGCAAAGGGGCAGCCCCAGCATTTT.

The rearrangement joins TRBV5-1 to TRBJ2-7; 8 nucleotides line up with TRBD1. Germline V gene data show CDR1 as SGHRS and CDR2 as YFSETQ. The trim removed 6 bases at V and 0 bases at J, leaving 5 bases unmatched. The CDR3 has 14 amino acids. The CDR3 region is CASTPGQGSYEQYF. For the CDR3, the DNA is TGCGCCAGCACCCCCGGACAGGGCTCCTACGAGCAGTACTTC.

The rearrangement joins TRBV25-1 to TRBJ2-3; D unclear. The CDR3 runs to 13 residues. The V gene's germline CDR1 is MGHDK and CDR2 SYGVNS. The germline V and J ends were trimmed by 2 bases and 4 bases, with 7 bases remaining between them. DNA of the CDR3: TGTGCCAGCAGTGAAGTAGTACCAGATACGCAGTATTTT. This sequence encodes CASSEVVPDTQYF.

The V call is TRBV5-5, the J call TRBJ2-1; TRBD1 aligns across 8 bases. CDR1 is SGHKS and CDR2 is YYEKEE in the germline V gene (reference sequence). The length of the CDR3 is 17 residues. After removal of 0 bases from V and 2 bases from J, the junction contained 7 bases not matched to a gene. This CDR3 reads CASSLAIQGAPYNEQFF. In DNA, the CDR3 is TGTGCCAGCAGCTTGGCCATCCAGGGGGCCCCCTACAATGAGCAGTTCTTC.

The J gene is TRBJ2-2, the V gene TRBV25-1, with D possibly TRBD1 on 6 matching bases. The germline gives CDR1 MGHDK, CDR2 SYGVNS. The germline V and J ends were trimmed by 2 bases and 7 bases, with 8 bases remaining between them. This CDR3 contains 13 residues. Here the CDR3 reads CASSEQGFGELFF. DNA of the CDR3: TGTGCCAGCAGTGAACAGGGGTTCGGGGAGCTGTTTTTT.